A single sample is the source of the 8 T cell receptor beta chains below, sequenced in a study of regulatory T cells in long-lasting Graves disease. CDR3 regions were amplified by Arm-PCR using iRepertoire HTBI primers to build TCR beta libraries. MiXCR, applied by TCRdb to the multiplex PCR reads, yields one record per CDR3 protein. The table shows under 500,000 distinct CDR3 sequences, with 20% to 25% occurring only once. Time point given: persistent/refractory GD, antithyroid drugs over 5 years with positive TRAb. The TCR library used RNA extracted from PBMCs. The source material was peripheral blood mononuclear cells (PBMCs), sampled when the disease was refractory, from a patient treated with antithyroid drugs. The receptors were gathered from a female donor with Graves disease.

The chain carries TRBV28 and TRBJ1-1; no clear D gene. This CDR3 has 10 residues. CDR1 is MDHEN and CDR2 is SYDVKM in the germline V gene. Between the trimmed V and J ends, which lost 10 bases and 10 bases, there was a span of 13 bases. Written as DNA, the CDR3 is TGTGCCACCAGAGGCCCGGGAGCTTTCTTT. Its translation: CATRGPGAFF.

V usage is TRBV19 and J usage is TRBJ2-7, with 8 bases lining up with TRBD1. The V gene end was trimmed by 5 bases and the J gene end by 4 bases; junction bases not matched to a gene: 7. The CDR3 is 14 residues long. Germline V gene lookup returns CDR1 LNHDA and CDR2 SQIVND (reference sequence). The CDR3 bases are TGTGCCAGTAGTTCCCAGGGGGCGCCGTACGAGCAGTACTTC. Translation gives CASSSQGAPYEQYF.

This clonotype has only a few counts. The V call is TRBV10-2, the J call TRBJ2-7; D gene uncertain. Trimming pared 10 bases from V and 0 bases from J, leaving 13 bases between. This CDR3 has 13 residues. Germline V gives CDR1 WSHSY, CDR2 SAAADI. The chain's CDR3 is CATLADSSYEQYF. The CDR3 nucleotides read TGCGCCACGCTTGCGGATAGCTCCTACGAGCAGTACTTC.

Note on this clonotype: It may be a read error: a sequence one base away is much more abundant. This chain connects TRBV20-1 to TRBJ1-2; D unresolved. Per the germline V gene, CDR1 is DFQATT and CDR2 is SNEGSKA (reference sequence). The CDR3 is 14 residues long. The V end lost 2 bases, the J end lost 8 bases, and 18 bases lay between the germline ends. The DNA of the CDR3 is TGCAGTGCTAGAAAACAGCCCTCCTGGGCCGGCTACACCTTC. This sequence encodes CSARKQPSWAGYTF.

The chain joins TRBV19 to TRBJ1-1; D is uncertain. There are 15 residues in the CDR3. V lost 6 bases to trimming and J lost 4 bases, with 18 bases between them. Per germline, CDR1 LNHDA and CDR2 SQIVND (reference sequence). Here the CDR3 reads CASRGRESKVTEAFF. CDR3 nucleotides: TGTGCCAGTAGAGGCCGGGAGAGTAAGGTCACTGAAGCTTTCTTT.

This clonotype was found many times. V usage is TRBV29-1 and J usage is TRBJ2-7, with 10 bases lining up with TRBD2. J gave up 6 bases and V 1 base, and 9 bases lay outside the gene matches. The CDR3 extends over 15 amino acids. Germline V gives CDR1 SQVTM, CDR2 ANQGSEA. The CDR3 coding sequence is TGCAGCGTTGAAGTCGCAGCGGGAGGGTCGGGCGAGCAGTACTTC. It yields the protein CSVEVAAGGSGEQYF.

The chain recombines TRBV20-1 with TRBJ1-5; 8 bases are shared with TRBD1. CDR1 is DFQATT and CDR2 is SNEGSKA in the germline V gene (reference sequence). The CDR3 is made up of 12 amino acids. Trimming cost V 8 bases and J 7 bases; bases outside gene matches: 7. Here the CDR3 DNA reads TGCAGTACAACAGGGGGAAGACAGCCCCAGCATTTT. Translated, it gives CSTTGGRQPQHF.

This clonotype has more than one count but fewer than ten. The chain recombines TRBV20-1 with TRBJ2-7; D perhaps matches TRBD2 (6 bases). With 1 base removed from V and 0 bases from J, the gap between germline ends came to 7 bases. Germline V gene data show CDR1 as DFQATT and CDR2 as SNEGSKA (reference sequence). The CDR3 is 13 residues long. The CDR3 sequence: CSARVEGSYEQYF. The CDR3 region has the DNA TGCAGTGCTAGAGTGGAGGGCTCCTACGAGCAGTACTTC.